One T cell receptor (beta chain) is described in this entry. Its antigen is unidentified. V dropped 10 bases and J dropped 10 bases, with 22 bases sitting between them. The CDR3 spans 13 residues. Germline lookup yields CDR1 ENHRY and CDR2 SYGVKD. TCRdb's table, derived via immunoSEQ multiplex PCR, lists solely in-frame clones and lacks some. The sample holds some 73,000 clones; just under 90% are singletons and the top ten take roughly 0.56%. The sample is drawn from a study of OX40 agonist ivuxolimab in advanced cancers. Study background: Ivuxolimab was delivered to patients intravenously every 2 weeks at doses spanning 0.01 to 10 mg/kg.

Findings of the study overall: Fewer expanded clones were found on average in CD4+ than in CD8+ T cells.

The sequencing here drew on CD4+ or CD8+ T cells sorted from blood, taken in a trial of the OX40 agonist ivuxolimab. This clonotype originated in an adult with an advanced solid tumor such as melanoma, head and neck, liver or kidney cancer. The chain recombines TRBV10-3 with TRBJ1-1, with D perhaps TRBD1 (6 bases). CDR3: CATRGQSPRGAFF. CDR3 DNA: TGTGCCACAAGGGGACAAAGCCCGCGGGGAGCTTTCTTT.